This TCR beta chain was sequenced in a study of T cell repertoires in aging, cancer and after chemotherapy. The CDR3 runs to 18 residues. The J segment lost 0 bases and the V segment lost 6 bases, leaving 10 bases of the junction unmatched. The template was genomic DNA from peripheral blood, not RNA. TRB rearrangements spanning V, D and J were amplified using mixed TRB-A/B primers. TCRdb used MiXCR to reprocess the multiplex PCR reads, holding one entry per CDR3 protein. The sample records 1,400 or so distinct CDR3 sequences, under 25% being singletons. This receptor was identified in a human donor with a solid tumor. This sequence joins TRBV12-3 or TRBV12-4 and TRBJ2-3; 12 positions match TRBD2. The sample taken for sequencing was blood. The CDR3 loop is CASSVTTSGGYSTDTQYF. The CDR3 coding sequence is TGTGCCAGCAGCGTAACGACTAGCGGGGGTTATAGCACAGATACGCAGTATTTT.